A single sample gave rise to the 10 T cell receptor beta chains below, sequenced in a study of regulatory T cells in long-lasting Graves disease. Specified time point: newly diagnosed GD, antithyroid drugs for less than 3 months. The TCR library was made from RNA that had been extracted from PBMCs in TRIzol. Through Arm-PCR of CDR3 regions and iRepertoire HTBI primers, TCR beta libraries were built. TCRdb recomputed calls from the multiplex PCR reads with MiXCR, one row per CDR3 protein. Of about 440,000 distinct CDR3 sequences listed, 14% to 15% were seen once; the top ten hold approximately 15%. Another study also made use of these data, one on T cells in Graves' hyperthyroidism and ophthalmopathy.

Sequencing used peripheral blood mononuclear cells (PBMCs), obtained at new diagnosis, from a patient treated with antithyroid drugs. The receptor source for this set is a woman aged 25 to 39 with Graves disease.

This clonotype was picked up many times. The CDR3 sequence is CATSMTGGSYNEQFF. CDR3 in DNA: TGTGCCACCAGCATGACGGGGGGCTCCTACAATGAGCAGTTCTTC. The chain combines TRBV15 with TRBJ2-1, with TRBD2 identical over 7 bases. This CDR3 contains 15 residues. The germline V gene encodes CDR1 LNHNV and CDR2 YYDKDF (reference sequence). J gave up 0 bases and V 4 bases, and 3 bases lay outside the gene matches.

This clonotype has ten or more counts. V usage is TRBV7-8 and J usage is TRBJ2-1; 10 bases map to TRBD2. The germline V gene has CDR1 SGHVS and CDR2 FQNEAQ. Trimming at V came to 1 base and at J to 4 bases, leaving 7 bases not matched to a gene. This CDR3 is 17 amino acids long. CDR3 coding DNA: TGTGCCAGCAGCTTAGGGACTAGCGGAAACGTTTACAATGAGCAGTTCTTC. This codes for CASSLGTSGNVYNEQFF.

This clonotype was counted many times. Germline is not matched at one junction end, which may reflect a read error. This chain links TRBV2 with TRBJ2-3; tentatively, D is TRBD1 (6 bases). CDR3 length: 12 amino acids. Germline values: CDR1 SNHLY, CDR2 FYNNEI. CDR3: CASSEGGDTQYF. Written as DNA, the CDR3 is TGTGCCAGCAGCGAAGGGGGTGATACGCAGTATTTT. Full variable domain (rest looked up from reference TRBV2 and TRBJ2-3): EPEVTQTPSHQVTQMGQEVILRCVPISNHLYFYWYRQILGQKVEFLVSFYNNEISEKSEIFDDQFSVERPDGSNFTLKIRSTKLEDSAMYFCASSEGGDTQYFGPGTRLTVL.

In its sample, this clonotype was seen a few times. The V and J genes are TRBV12-3 or TRBV12-4 and TRBJ2-1; 7 nucleotides match TRBD2. Trimming at V came to 5 bases and at J to 7 bases, leaving 11 bases not matched to a gene. CDR3 length equals 15 residues. CDR3 nucleotides: TGTGCCAGCAGTCTCCAGGGAGGGAGGCGAAATGAGCAGTTCTTC. It is translated as CASSLQGGRRNEQFF.

The rearrangement links TRBV12-3 or TRBV12-4 to TRBJ2-5, with 7 bases matching TRBD2. J was trimmed by 5 bases and V by 7 bases; bases with no gene match: 13. This CDR3 region has 15 residues. The CDR3 DNA reads as TGTGCCAGCACCCCTTGGGTGACTAGCCCTGAGACCCAGTACTTC. The encoded protein is CASTPWVTSPETQYF.

This clonotype was seen at least ten times. The chain combines TRBV30 with TRBJ2-1; D is possibly TRBD2 (6 bases). The V gene's germline CDR1 is GTSNPN and CDR2 SVGIG (reference sequence). V lost 2 bases to trimming and J lost 8 bases, with 13 bases between them. This CDR3 is 13 amino acids long. This CDR3 reads CAWSHGSRYEQFF. The CDR3 nucleotides read TGTGCCTGGAGTCACGGGAGTAGGTATGAGCAGTTCTTC. Supplemented by reference TRBV30 and TRBJ2-1, the full variable domain reads SQTIHQWPATLVQPVGSPLSLECTVEGTSNPNLYWYRQAAGRGLQLLFYSVGIGQISSEVPQNLSASRPQDRQFILSSKKLLLSDSGFYLCAWSHGSRYEQFFGPGTRLTVL.

Many counts were recorded for this clonotype. The V gene is TRBV20-1, the J gene TRBJ2-5; the match to TRBD2 covers 15 bases. The germline V gene encodes CDR1 DFQATT and CDR2 SNEGSKA (reference sequence). The CDR3 has 15 amino acids. Unmatched junction bases numbered 6, after V lost 6 bases and J lost 4 bases. CDR3 sequence (DNA): TGCAGTGCGGAAGGGACTAGCGGGAGGAGAGAGACCCAGTACTTC. Translated: CSAEGTSGRRETQYF.

This clonotype was detected many times. The rearrangement links TRBV5-8 to TRBJ2-1; D is unresolved. CDR1 is SGHTS and CDR2 is YDEGEE in the germline V gene. V was cut by 0 bases and J by 9 bases, with 13 bases left in between. This CDR3 contains 14 residues. The CDR3 nucleotides read TGTGCCAGCAGCTTGGCCGATACTGCCGTTGAGCAGTTCTTC. Translating it yields CASSLADTAVEQFF.

Remarks on this clonotype: This clone may be a read error of a much larger clone one base away. The chain uses TRBV2 and TRBJ2-7; no firm D call. The length of the CDR3 is 15 residues. V was shortened by 2 bases and J by 3 bases, with 14 bases between the two germline ends. CDR1 is SNHLY, CDR2 FYNNEI, per germline. In DNA form, the CDR3 reads TGTGCCAGCAGTGAATATGCGTTCAGCCTCTACGAGCAGTACTTC. This codes for CASSEYAFSLYEQYF.

Ten or more counts support this clonotype. The chain is built from TRBV27 and TRBJ2-1, with 11 nucleotides matching TRBD2. Germline CDR1 reads MNHEY; CDR2 reads SMNVEV (reference sequence). The V and J ends lost 4 bases and 10 bases, in that order; junction bases with no gene match: 9. This CDR3 spans 15 amino acids. CDR3 in DNA: TGTGCCAGCAGTTACTTAGCGGGAGGGCCTGGAGAGCAGTTCTTC. It yields the protein CASSYLAGGPGEQFF.